This T cell receptor (beta chain) appears in the sequencing data of a study of CD8 T cells in ankylosing spondylitis. A single record per CDR3 protein comes from TCRdb applying MiXCR to the 5' RACE reads. Among fewer than 750,000 distinct CDR3 sequences listed, 19% were seen once. As to this clonotype: The target antigen is unknown.

Study observations and caveats: A motif of eight or nine highly homologous TCR beta variants was seen as apparently characteristic of ankylosing spondylitis blood.

Deletions cut 4 bases from V and 6 bases from J, with 14 bases between. Germline CDR1 and CDR2: SGHRS and YFSETQ. CDR3 length: 14 residues. The clonotype comes from a male donor with ankylosing spondylitis. The gene calls are TRBV5-1 and TRBJ2-1; D perhaps matches TRBD2 (6 bases). The sequenced sample was blood, either unsorted or a sorted T cell fraction (not recorded which). CDR3 DNA: TGCGCCAGCAGCACGGAGGGCGGGGTCAATGAGCAGTTCTTC. Protein sequence: CASSTEGGVNEQFF.